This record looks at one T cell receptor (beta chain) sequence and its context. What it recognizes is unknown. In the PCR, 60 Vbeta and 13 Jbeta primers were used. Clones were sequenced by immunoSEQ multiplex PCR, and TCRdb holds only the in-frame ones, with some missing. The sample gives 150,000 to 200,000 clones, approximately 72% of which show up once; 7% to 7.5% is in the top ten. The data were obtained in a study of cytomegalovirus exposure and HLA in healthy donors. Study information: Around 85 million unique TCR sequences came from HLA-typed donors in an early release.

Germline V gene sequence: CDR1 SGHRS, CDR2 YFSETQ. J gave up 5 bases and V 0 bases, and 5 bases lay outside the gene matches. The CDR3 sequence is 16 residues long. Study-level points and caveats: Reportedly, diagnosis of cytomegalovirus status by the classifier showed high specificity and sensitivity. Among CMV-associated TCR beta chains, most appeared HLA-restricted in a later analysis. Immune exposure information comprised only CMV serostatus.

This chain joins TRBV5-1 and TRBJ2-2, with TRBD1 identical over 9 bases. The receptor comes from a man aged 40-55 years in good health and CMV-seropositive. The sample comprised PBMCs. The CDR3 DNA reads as TGCGCCAGCAGCTTGGACGGGACAGGGCTTACCGGGGAGCTGTTTTTT. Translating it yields CASSLDGTGLTGELFF.